This TCR beta chain was found in a study of blood T cell repertoires in COVID-19. Turning to the study itself: Donors in the United States, Italy and Spain gave samples during acute or convalescent COVID-19. T cells, B-cell-depleted T cells, or PBMCs supplied cDNA or gDNA.

The CDR3 length is 14 residues. The germline V gene encodes CDR1 ENHRY and CDR2 SYGVKD. V was clipped by 4 bases and J by 13 bases; unmatched bases: 10. In the source study's methods: Estimates of nucleated cell counts were drawn from the amplification of reference gene primers. Using immunoSEQ multiplex PCR, the repertoire was profiled, and TCRdb retains in-frame clones only, with some absent. The V and J calls and clone size were taken over from that table, and D and trimming were inferred from the DNA. Of around 160,000 clones listed, approximately 79% are singletons. The TCR comes from an elderly woman with acute or convalescent COVID-19. Specimen: peripheral blood. This rearrangement joins TRBV10-3 to TRBJ2-2, with 9 bases identical to TRBD1. The CDR3 protein is CAISAGQGSGVLFF. CDR3 coding DNA: TGTGCCATCAGTGCAGGACAGGGGTCGGGTGTGCTGTTTTTT.